This TCR beta chain was observed in a study of Graves' ophthalmopathy and Graves' hyperthyroidism. Of note for this clonotype: Antigen unknown.

TCR beta CDR3 amplification used RNA transcripts. RT-PCR in the first round used HTBI primers; a second-round multiplex PCR followed. TCRdb reprocessed the multiplex PCR reads via MiXCR and lists one record per CDR3 protein. This table holds approximately 410,000 distinct CDR3 sequences, 15% to 17% found once. The CDR3 runs to 17 residues. Trimming at V came to 4 bases and at J to 0 bases, leaving 10 bases not matched to a gene. Per the germline V gene, CDR1 is MDHEN and CDR2 is SYDVKM. Findings of the study overall: Most expanded clonotypes in thyroid above 0.001 frequency also showed up in blood. A 13-signature model separated ophthalmopathy from stable hyperthyroidism, almost 90% sensitivity, around 78% specificity.

The authors enrolled newly diagnosed hyperthyroidism patients aged 18 to 65 with under 2 months' duration. Patients with other autoimmune diseases, uncontrolled infections, pregnancy or lactation were excluded. Input material: peripheral blood. This TCR came from a young woman with stable Graves' hyperthyroidism. V usage is TRBV28 and J usage is TRBJ2-5; TRBD1 matches 8 bases. CDR3 in amino acids: CASSSRQGRQYQETQYF. The CDR3 DNA reads TGTGCCAGCAGTTCCCGACAGGGGCGTCAGTACCAAGAGACCCAGTACTTC.